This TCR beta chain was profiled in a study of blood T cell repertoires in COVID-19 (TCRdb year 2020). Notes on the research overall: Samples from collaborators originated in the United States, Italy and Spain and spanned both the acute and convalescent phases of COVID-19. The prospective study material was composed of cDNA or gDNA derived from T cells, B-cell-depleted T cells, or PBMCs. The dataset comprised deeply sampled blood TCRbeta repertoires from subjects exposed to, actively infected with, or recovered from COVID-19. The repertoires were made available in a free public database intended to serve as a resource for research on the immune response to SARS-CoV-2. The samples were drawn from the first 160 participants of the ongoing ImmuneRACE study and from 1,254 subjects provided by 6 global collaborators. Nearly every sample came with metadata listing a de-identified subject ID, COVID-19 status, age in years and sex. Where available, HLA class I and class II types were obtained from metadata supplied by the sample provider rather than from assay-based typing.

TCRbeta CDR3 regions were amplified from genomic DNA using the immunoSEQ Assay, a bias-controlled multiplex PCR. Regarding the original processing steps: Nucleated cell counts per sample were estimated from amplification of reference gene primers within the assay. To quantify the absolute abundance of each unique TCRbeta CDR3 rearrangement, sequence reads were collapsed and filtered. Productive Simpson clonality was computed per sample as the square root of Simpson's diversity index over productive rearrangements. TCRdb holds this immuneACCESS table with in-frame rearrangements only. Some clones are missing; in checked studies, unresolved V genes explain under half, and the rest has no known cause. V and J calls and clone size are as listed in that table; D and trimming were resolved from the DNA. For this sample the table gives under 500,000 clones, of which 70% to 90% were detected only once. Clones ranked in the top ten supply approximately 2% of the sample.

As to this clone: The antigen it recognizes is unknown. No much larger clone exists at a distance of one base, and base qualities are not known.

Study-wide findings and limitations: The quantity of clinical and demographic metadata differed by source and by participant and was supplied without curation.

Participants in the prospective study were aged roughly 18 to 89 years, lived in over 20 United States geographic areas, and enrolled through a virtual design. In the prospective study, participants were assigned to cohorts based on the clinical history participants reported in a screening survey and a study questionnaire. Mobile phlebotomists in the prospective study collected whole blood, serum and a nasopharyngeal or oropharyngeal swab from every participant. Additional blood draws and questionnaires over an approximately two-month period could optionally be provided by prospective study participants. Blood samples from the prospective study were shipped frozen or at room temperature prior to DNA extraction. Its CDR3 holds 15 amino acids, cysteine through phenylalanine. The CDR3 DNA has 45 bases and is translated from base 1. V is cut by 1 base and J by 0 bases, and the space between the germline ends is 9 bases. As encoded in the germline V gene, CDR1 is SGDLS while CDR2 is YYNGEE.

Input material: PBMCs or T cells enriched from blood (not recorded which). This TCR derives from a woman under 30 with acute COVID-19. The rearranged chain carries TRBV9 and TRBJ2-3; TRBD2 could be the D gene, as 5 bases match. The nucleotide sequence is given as TGTGCCAGCAGCGTATTTCTAGCTAGCACAGATACGCAGTATTTT. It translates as CASSVFLASTDTQYF.